Each of the 14 T cell receptor beta chains below was sequenced from the same sample in a study of blood T cell repertoires in COVID-19. Only in-frame clones appear in the TCRdb table, and some are missing; sequencing was by immunoSEQ multiplex PCR. This table has 120,000 or so clones, 88% appearing once. Specimen: peripheral blood. The origin of the receptors is a human donor in a cohort sampled during active COVID-19.

This clone was counted once. J is TRBJ2-1 and V is TRBV6-4; the D is unclear. Trimming pared 5 bases from V and 1 base from J, leaving 12 bases between. The V gene's germline CDR1 is MRHNA and CDR2 SNTAGT. The CDR3 runs to 15 residues. CDR3 coding DNA: TGTGCCAGCAGTCCCGGCCCGGGTTCCTACAATGAGCAGTTCTTC. Protein sequence: CASSPGPGSYNEQFF.

The CDR3 nucleotides read TGTGCCAGCACTCGGGGGCTACCTAACTATGGCTACACCTTC. Protein: CASTRGLPNYGYTF. The chain is built from TRBV6-6 and TRBJ1-2; a possible D gene is TRBD1 (6 bases). The germline gives CDR1 MNHNY, CDR2 SVGAGI (reference sequence). V was shortened by 7 bases and J by 0 bases, with 12 bases between the two germline ends. The CDR3 has 14 residues.

The chain uses TRBV18 and TRBJ1-5; 9 positions match TRBD1. CDR1 is KGHSH, CDR2 LQKENI, per germline. This CDR3 has 15 amino acids. J lost 2 bases, V lost 6 bases, and 5 bases had no gene match. Here the CDR3 reads CASSRTGEGNQPQHF. CDR3 DNA sequence: TGTGCCAGCTCGCGGACAGGGGAGGGCAATCAGCCCCAGCATTTT.

The chain uses TRBV2 and TRBJ1-5; D uncertain. Between the trimmed V and J ends, which lost 8 bases and 4 bases, there was a span of 9 bases. CDR3 length equals 12 residues. Germline V gene lookup returns CDR1 SNHLY and CDR2 FYNNEI. The CDR3 loop is CASWSGNQPQHF. The CDR3 bases are TGTGCCAGCTGGTCGGGGAATCAGCCCCAGCATTTT.

The CDR3 sequence: CASSNALQETQYF. Written as DNA, the CDR3 is TGTGCCAGTAGTAATGCGCTACAAGAGACCCAGTACTTC. The chain couples TRBV19 to TRBJ2-5; D is unresolved. Germline assignment: CDR1 LNHDA and CDR2 SQIVND (reference sequence). There are 13 residues in the CDR3. With 4 bases removed from V and 2 bases from J, the gap between germline ends came to 8 bases.

This rearrangement joins TRBV6-1 to TRBJ1-3, with unresolved D. The CDR3 spans 16 residues. Trimming removed 3 bases at V and 3 bases at J, with 15 bases between. CDR1 and CDR2 (germline): MNHNS, SASEGT. The CDR3 is CASSEGKSSYGNTIYF. CDR3 bases: TGTGCCAGCAGTGAGGGCAAGAGCTCTTATGGAAACACCATATATTTT.

This chain joins TRBV5-6 and TRBJ1-1, with 12 bases matching TRBD1. There are 18 residues in the CDR3. V was clipped by 3 bases and J by 3 bases; unmatched bases: 12. Looked up from germline, CDR1 is SGHDT and CDR2 is YYEEEE. CDR3 sequence reads: CASSSLRDRGRGYTEAFF. As DNA, the CDR3 is TGTGCCAGCAGCTCCCTCCGGGACAGGGGGCGCGGGTACACTGAAGCTTTCTTT.

The chain joins TRBV30 to TRBJ2-2; D unresolved. V was shortened by 4 bases and J by 7 bases, with 10 bases between the two germline ends. Germline CDR1 and CDR2: GTSNPN and SVGIG (reference sequence). CDR3 size: 12 residues. The CDR3 reads CAWTGVGGELFF. Written as DNA, the CDR3 is TGTGCCTGGACAGGCGTAGGCGGGGAGCTGTTTTTT.

The rearrangement uses TRBV7-9 and TRBJ2-3; D may be TRBD2 (6 bases). Germline-derived CDR1 and CDR2 are SEHNR and FQNEAQ (reference sequence). CDR3 size: 13 residues. The V end was cut by 6 bases, the J end by 6 bases, with 13 bases between. This CDR3 reads CASSWEREDTQYF. The CDR3 nucleotides are TGTGCCAGCAGTTGGGAACGGGAGGATACGCAGTATTTT.

J is TRBJ1-1 and V is TRBV18; the D gene is possibly TRBD1 (6 bases). V was cut by 0 bases and J by 11 bases, with 16 bases left in between. This CDR3 is built from 14 residues. In germline, CDR1 is KGHSH, CDR2 LQKENI. DNA of the CDR3: TGTGCCAGCTCACCACCGGGGCAGGGGAGTGATGCTTTCTTT. Protein: CASSPPGQGSDAFF.

This clone was seen only once. V and J are TRBV2 and TRBJ1-5; D not resolved. CDR1 and CDR2 (germline): SNHLY, FYNNEI. The CDR3 loop spans 14 amino acids. Deletions cut 8 bases from V and 0 bases from J, with 11 bases between. The chain's CDR3 is CASGGVLSNQPQHF. In DNA, the CDR3 is TGTGCCAGCGGCGGGGTCCTTAGCAATCAGCCCCAGCATTTT.

This chain joins TRBV7-2 and TRBJ2-7; 10 nucleotides line up with TRBD2. The CDR3 is 15 residues long. J lost 2 bases, V lost 5 bases, and 6 bases had no gene match. Looked up from germline, CDR1 is SGHTA and CDR2 is FQGNSA. The chain's CDR3 is CASSMPGLATYEQYF. The CDR3 nucleotides read TGTGCCAGCAGCATGCCGGGACTAGCGACCTACGAGCAGTACTTC.

The V gene is TRBV5-1, the J gene TRBJ1-5, with D perhaps TRBD1 (5 bases). This CDR3 has 15 residues. Germline V gene data show CDR1 as SGHRS and CDR2 as YFSETQ. Trimming took 0 bases from V and 6 from J, leaving 13 bases between them. The chain's CDR3 is CASSLEGQGSQPQHF. CDR3 nucleotides: TGCGCCAGCAGCTTGGAGGGGCAGGGTAGTCAGCCCCAGCATTTT. The complete variable domain, with remaining parts taken from reference TRBV5-1 and TRBJ1-5, reads KAGVTQTPRYLIKTRGQQVTLSCSPISGHRSVSWYQQTPGQGLQFLFEYFSETQRNKGNFPGRFSGRQFSNSRSEMNVSTLELGDSALYLCASSLEGQGSQPQHFGDGTRLSIL.

The chain combines TRBV7-6 with TRBJ2-3; a weak D match, TRBD2 (6 bases). Germline V CDR1 and CDR2: SGHVS, FNYEAQ. This CDR3 comprises 17 residues. Trimming removed 3 bases at V and 0 bases at J, with 16 bases between. The chain's CDR3 is CASSFWSGTASTDTQYF. CDR3 DNA sequence: TGTGCCAGCAGCTTTTGGTCCGGGACTGCTAGCACAGATACGCAGTATTTT.